The sequence of this T cell receptor beta chain was determined in a study of blood T cell repertoires in COVID-19. Study information: From the United States, Italy and Spain came samples of acute and convalescent COVID-19. From T cells, B-cell-depleted T cells, or PBMCs came the material, which was cDNA or gDNA.

V dropped 4 bases and J dropped 0 bases, with 5 bases sitting between them. The V gene's germline CDR1 is KGHDR and CDR2 SFDVKD. The CDR3 spans 14 residues. Seattle patients were enrolled while actively infected and followed longitudinally. Per the study methods: How many nucleated cells were present was estimated from reference gene primer amplification. Assay used: immunoSEQ multiplex PCR; TCRdb lists only in-frame clones, some missing. V and J calls and clone size are copied from that table; D and trimming were computed from the DNA. The data contain under 400,000 clones, 88% of them singletons. The specimen was peripheral blood. This sequence originates from a woman aged 25-40 years with COVID-19, enrolled during active disease. The V gene is TRBV24-1, the J gene TRBJ1-4; a possible D gene is TRBD1 (5 bases). Written as DNA, the CDR3 is TGTGCCACCAGTGAAGGGGCAACTAATGAAAAACTGTTTTTT. Its translation is CATSEGATNEKLFF.